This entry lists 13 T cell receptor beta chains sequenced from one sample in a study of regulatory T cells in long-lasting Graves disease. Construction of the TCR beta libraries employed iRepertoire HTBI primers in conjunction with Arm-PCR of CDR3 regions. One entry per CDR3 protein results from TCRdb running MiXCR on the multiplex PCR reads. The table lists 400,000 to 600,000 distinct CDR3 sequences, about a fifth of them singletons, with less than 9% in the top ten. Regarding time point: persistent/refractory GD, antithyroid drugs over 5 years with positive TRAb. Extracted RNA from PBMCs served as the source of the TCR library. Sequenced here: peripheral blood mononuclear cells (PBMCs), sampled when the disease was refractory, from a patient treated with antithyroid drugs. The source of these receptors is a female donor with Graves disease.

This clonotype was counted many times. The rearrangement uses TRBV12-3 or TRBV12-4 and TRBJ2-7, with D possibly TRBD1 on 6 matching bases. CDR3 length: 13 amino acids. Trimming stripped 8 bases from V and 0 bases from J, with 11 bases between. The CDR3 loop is CASGGGNSYEQYF. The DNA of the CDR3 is TGTGCCAGCGGGGGCGGAAACTCCTACGAGCAGTACTTC.

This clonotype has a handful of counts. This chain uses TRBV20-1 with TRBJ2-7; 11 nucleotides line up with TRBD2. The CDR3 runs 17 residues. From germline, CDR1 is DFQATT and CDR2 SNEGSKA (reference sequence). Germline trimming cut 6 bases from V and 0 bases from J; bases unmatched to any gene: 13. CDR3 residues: CSAHSLAGESTSYEQYF. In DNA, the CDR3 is TGCAGTGCGCACTCACTAGCGGGAGAGAGTACCTCCTACGAGCAGTACTTC.

The CDR3 nucleotides read TGTGCCAGCAAAAGACGGGGATACTACGAGCAGTACTTC. Translating gives CASKRRGYYEQYF. This chain joins TRBV6-1 and TRBJ2-7; D is possibly TRBD2 (5 bases). This CDR3 contains 13 residues. V lost 7 bases and J 3 bases, leaving 13 bases between the germline ends. CDR1 MNHNS and CDR2 SASEGT come from the germline V gene.

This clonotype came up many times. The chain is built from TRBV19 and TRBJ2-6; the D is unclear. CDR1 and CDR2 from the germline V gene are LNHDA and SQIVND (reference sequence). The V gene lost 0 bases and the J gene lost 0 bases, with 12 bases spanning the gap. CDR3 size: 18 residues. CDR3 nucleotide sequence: TGTGCCAGTAGTATAGAGGCCCGAACCCCCTCTGGGGCCAACGTCCTGACTTTC. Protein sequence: CASSIEARTPSGANVLTF.

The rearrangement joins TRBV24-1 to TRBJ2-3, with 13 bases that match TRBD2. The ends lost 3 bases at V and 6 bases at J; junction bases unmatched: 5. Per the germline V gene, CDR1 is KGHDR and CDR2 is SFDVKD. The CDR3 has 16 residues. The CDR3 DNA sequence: TGTGCCACCAGTGATAATGGACTAGCGGGAGAGGATACGCAGTATTTT. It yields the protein CATSDNGLAGEDTQYF.

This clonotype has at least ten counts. The CDR3 coding sequence is TGCGCCAGCAGCTTGGTCCCGGGACTGCCTAATGAAAAACTGTTTTTT. It yields the protein CASSLVPGLPNEKLFF. The chain recombines TRBV5-1 with TRBJ1-4; a weak D match, TRBD1 (5 bases). Germline CDR1 is SGHRS and CDR2 is YFSETQ. The CDR3 has 16 amino acids. V lost 0 bases to trimming and J lost 3 bases, with 12 bases between them.

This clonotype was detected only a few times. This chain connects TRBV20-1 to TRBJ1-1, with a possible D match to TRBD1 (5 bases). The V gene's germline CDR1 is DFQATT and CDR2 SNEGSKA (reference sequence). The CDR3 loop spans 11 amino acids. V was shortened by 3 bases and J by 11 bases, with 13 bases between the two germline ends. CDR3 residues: CSASPGPTAFF. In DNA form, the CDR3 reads TGCAGTGCTAGCCCGGGACCTACTGCTTTCTTT.

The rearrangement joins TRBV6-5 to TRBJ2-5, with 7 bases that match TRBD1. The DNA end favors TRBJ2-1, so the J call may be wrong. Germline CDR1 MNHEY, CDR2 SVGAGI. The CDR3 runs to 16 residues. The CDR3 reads CASSYPGQATGNEQFF. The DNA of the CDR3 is TGTGCCAGCAGTTACCCCGGACAGGCCACGGGGAATGAGCAGTTCTTC.

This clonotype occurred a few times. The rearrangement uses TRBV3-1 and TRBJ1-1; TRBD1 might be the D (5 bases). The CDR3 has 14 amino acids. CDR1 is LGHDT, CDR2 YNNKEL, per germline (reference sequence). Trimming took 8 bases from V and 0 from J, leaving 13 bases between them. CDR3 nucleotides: TGTGCCAGCGGGACGCCTCCAATGAACACTGAAGCTTTCTTT. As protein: CASGTPPMNTEAFF. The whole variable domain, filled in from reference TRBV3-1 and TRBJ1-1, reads DTAVSQTPKYLVTQMGNDKSIKCEQNLGHDTMYWYKQDSKKFLKIMFSYNNKELIINETVPNRFSPKSPDKAHLNLHINSLELGDSAVYFCASGTPPMNTEAFFGQGTRLTVV.

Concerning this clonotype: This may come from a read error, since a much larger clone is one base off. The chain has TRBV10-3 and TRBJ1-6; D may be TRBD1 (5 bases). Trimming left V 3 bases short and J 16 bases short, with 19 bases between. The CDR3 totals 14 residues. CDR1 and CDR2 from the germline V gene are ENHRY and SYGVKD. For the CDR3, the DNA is TGTGCCATCAGTGAACCACCAACGGGGGAGGTGCTCCACTTT. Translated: CAISEPPTGEVLHF.

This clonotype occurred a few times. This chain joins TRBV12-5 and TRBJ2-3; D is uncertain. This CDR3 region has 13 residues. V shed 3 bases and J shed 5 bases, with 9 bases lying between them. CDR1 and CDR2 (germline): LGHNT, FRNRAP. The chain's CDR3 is CASGFDGRDTQYF. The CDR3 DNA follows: TGTGCTAGTGGTTTTGACGGTCGAGATACGCAGTATTTT.

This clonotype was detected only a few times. The CDR3 loop is CASSLVVPFNVLTF. Here the CDR3 DNA reads TGTGCCAGCAGCTTAGTTGTGCCGTTCAACGTCCTGACTTTC. V is TRBV7-9 and J is TRBJ2-6; D unresolved. Deletions cut 1 base from V and 9 bases from J, with 10 bases between. The CDR3 has 14 amino acids. The germline gives CDR1 SEHNR, CDR2 FQNEAQ (reference sequence).

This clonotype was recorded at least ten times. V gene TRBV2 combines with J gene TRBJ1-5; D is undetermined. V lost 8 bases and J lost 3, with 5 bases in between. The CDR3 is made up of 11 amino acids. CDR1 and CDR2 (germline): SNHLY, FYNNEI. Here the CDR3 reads CASAYNQPQHF. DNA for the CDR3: TGTGCCAGCGCATACAATCAGCCCCAGCATTTT.